Listed below are T cell receptor beta chains from one sample, sequenced in a study of T cell responses to AZD1222 COVID-19 vaccine. TCRdb keeps only in-frame clones here, not all; method: immunoSEQ multiplex PCR. The sample shows 190,000 or so clones, about 93% of them seen only once. The starting material was peripheral blood, obtained 28 days after the second AZD1222 dose. All receptors derive from an adult who received the AZD1222 COVID-19 vaccine. Both conserved end residues are part of each CDR3. D genes are given only for firm matches. A clone size is listed for some rows: how often the clone was seen (once, few, many), or a class if it is expanded.

J: TRBJ2-5
D: -
size: -
V: TRBV7-3
DNA: TGTGCCAGCAGCCGGGACGCCAAAGAGACCCAGTACTTC
CDR3: CASSRDAKETQYF

J: TRBJ2-7
D: TRBD1
size: -
V: TRBV7-9
DNA: TGTGCCAGCAGCTTTCGGACAGGGGGCGCGAGCTCCTACGAGCAGTACTTC
CDR3: CASSFRTGGASSYEQYF

J: TRBJ2-7
D: -
size: -
V: TRBV7-9
DNA: TGTGCCAGCAGCCTAATCCCGGGGTACGAGCAGTACTTC
CDR3: CASSLIPGYEQYF

J: TRBJ1-5
D: TRBD1
size: -
V: TRBV19
DNA: TGTGCCAGTAGTATCGGACAGGTTAGCAATCAGCCCCAGCATTTT
CDR3: CASSIGQVSNQPQHF

J: TRBJ2-2
D: -
size: few
V: TRBV28
DNA: TGTGCCAGCAGTTTTTGGGTAGGGACTTCCTATACCGGGGAGCTGTTTTTT
CDR3: CASSFWVGTSYTGELFF

J: TRBJ1-1
D: -
size: -
V: TRBV15
DNA: TGTGCCACCAGCGGAGATAACACTGAAGCTTTCTTT
CDR3: CATSGDNTEAFF

J: TRBJ1-2
D: -
size: -
V: TRBV6-5
DNA: TGTGCCAGCAGTTACGTGGGGGTAGGCTATGGAGGCTACACCTTC
CDR3: CASSYVGVGYGGYTF

J: TRBJ2-2
D: TRBD2
size: -
V: TRBV9
DNA: TGTGCCAGCAGCGTTAAAGCGGGGGTGGACGGGGAGCTGTTTTTT
CDR3: CASSVKAGVDGELFF

J: TRBJ1-5
D: -
size: -
V: TRBV14
DNA: TGTGCCAGCAGCCAAGGGGGGGTGGATAGCAATCAGCCCCAGCATTTT
CDR3: CASSQGGVDSNQPQHF

J: TRBJ1-5
D: TRBD1
size: -
V: TRBV6-1
DNA: TGTGCCAGCAGTGAAGTCGGAGGGGGCGGGCCCCAGCATTTT
CDR3: CASSEVGGGGPQHF

J: TRBJ2-2
D: -
size: -
V: TRBV9
DNA: TGTGCCAGCAGCGTAGGTGAGCGGAACACCGGGGAGCTGTTTTTT
CDR3: CASSVGERNTGELFF

J: TRBJ1-6
D: -
size: once
V: TRBV27
DNA: TGTGCCAGCGTGGGGGGGACTTCCCGGGGTAATTCACCCCTCCACTTT
CDR3: CASVGGTSRGNSPLHF

J: TRBJ1-1
D: -
size: -
V: TRBV5-1
DNA: TGCGCCAGGGAAGGGGTTCGAACTGAAGCTTTCTTT
CDR3: CAREGVRTEAFF

J: TRBJ2-3
D: -
size: once
V: TRBV7-2
DNA: TGTGCCAGCAGCCTTAGCGGCACAGATACGCAGTATTTT
CDR3: CASSLSGTDTQYF

J: TRBJ1-6
D: TRBD1
size: -
V: TRBV2
DNA: TGTGCCAGCAGTGCGGGACAGGGTTTTAATTCACCCCTCCACTTT
CDR3: CASSAGQGFNSPLHF

J: TRBJ1-1
D: -
size: -
V: TRBV15
DNA: TGTGCCACCACGGTTTTATTTGGCACTGAAGCTTTCTTT
CDR3: CATTVLFGTEAFF

J: TRBJ1-4
D: -
size: -
V: TRBV16
DNA: TGTGCCAGCAGCCAATCCTGGGGGGATCCAACTAATGAAAAACTGTTTTTT
CDR3: CASSQSWGDPTNEKLFF

J: TRBJ1-1
D: -
size: -
V: TRBV20-1
DNA: TGCAGTGCTCGGCTGAACACTGAAGCTTTCTTT
CDR3: CSARLNTEAFF

J: TRBJ1-1
D: -
size: -
V: TRBV9
DNA: TGTGCCAGCAGTACTCATGAGGTGTGGACTGAAGCTTTCTTT
CDR3: CASSTHEVWTEAFF

J: TRBJ1-2
D: -
size: -
V: TRBV3-1/TRBV3-2
DNA: TGTGCCAGCAGCTCTCCTCGGGGCTACACCTTC
CDR3: CASSSPRGYTF

J: TRBJ2-1
D: TRBD1
size: -
V: TRBV11-2
DNA: TGTGCCAGCAGCTTTTGGGACAGGGCCTACAATGAGCAGTTCTTC
CDR3: CASSFWDRAYNEQFF

J: TRBJ1-5
D: -
size: -
V: TRBV7-9
DNA: TGTGCCAGCAGCCCCCGAGGGGTGGCGGATCAGCCCCAGCATTTT
CDR3: CASSPRGVADQPQHF

J: TRBJ1-2
D: -
size: -
V: TRBV2
DNA: TGTGCCAGCAGGGACAGTTCCTATGGCTACACCTTC
CDR3: CASRDSSYGYTF

J: TRBJ2-2
D: -
size: -
V: TRBV11-3
DNA: TGTGCCAGCAGCTTCGACAGGACGAACACCGGGGAGCTGTTTTTT
CDR3: CASSFDRTNTGELFF

J: TRBJ1-4
D: TRBD1
size: few
V: TRBV5-1
DNA: TGCGCCAGCAGCTTGGAATCTTCCGGGACAGGGAACGAAAAACTGTTTTTT
CDR3: CASSLESSGTGNEKLFF

J: TRBJ2-7
D: -
size: -
V: TRBV7-8
DNA: TGTGCCAGCAGCTTAAGTCGTGTCGAGCAGTACTTC
CDR3: CASSLSRVEQYF

J: TRBJ2-5
D: -
size: -
V: TRBV30
DNA: TGTGCCTGGAGTACACTAGGGGACCAGCAGTACTTC
CDR3: CAWSTLGDQQYF

J: TRBJ2-1
D: TRBD1
size: -
V: TRBV2
DNA: TGTGCCAGCAGAGGACAGGTAAATGAGCAGTTCTTC
CDR3: CASRGQVNEQFF

J: TRBJ2-7
D: -
size: -
V: TRBV6-5
DNA: TGTGCCAGCAGGAAAGACAGTGGGGAGCAGTACTTC
CDR3: CASRKDSGEQYF

J: TRBJ2-6
D: -
size: -
V: TRBV13
DNA: TGTGCCAGCAGCTTAAGGTGGGGCAACTCTGGGGCCAACGTCCTGACTTTC
CDR3: CASSLRWGNSGANVLTF

J: TRBJ2-1
D: TRBD2
size: -
V: TRBV5-1
DNA: TGCGCCAGCAGACTAGCGGGGGGGACCTACAATGAGCAGTTCTTC
CDR3: CASRLAGGTYNEQFF

J: TRBJ1-5
D: -
size: -
V: TRBV30
DNA: TGTGCCTGGAGTCCGGGCAATCAGCCCCAGCATTTT
CDR3: CAWSPGNQPQHF

J: TRBJ1-1
D: -
size: -
V: TRBV5-1
DNA: TGCGCCAGCAGCGACCAGCCAGGTAGCGACACTGAAGCTTTCTTT
CDR3: CASSDQPGSDTEAFF

J: TRBJ1-1
D: -
size: few
V: TRBV27
DNA: TGTGCCAGCACTAAACAGGGATCCGGGAACACTGAAGCTTTCTTT
CDR3: CASTKQGSGNTEAFF

J: TRBJ1-2
D: -
size: -
V: TRBV20-1
DNA: TGCAGTGCTACTGAGTTGAGCTATGGCTACACCTTC
CDR3: CSATELSYGYTF

J: TRBJ1-1
D: -
size: -
V: TRBV7-9
DNA: TGTGCCAGCACCGCAGGGAACACTGAAGCTTTCTTT
CDR3: CASTAGNTEAFF

J: TRBJ1-4
D: -
size: -
V: TRBV19
DNA: TGTGCCAGTAGTATGGTTGGGGGGGCTAATGAAAAACTGTTTTTT
CDR3: CASSMVGGANEKLFF

J: TRBJ1-5
D: -
size: -
V: TRBV5-1
DNA: TGCGCCAGCAGCCATAGGGGTGAGCAGCCCCAGCATTTT
CDR3: CASSHRGEQPQHF

J: TRBJ1-5
D: -
size: once
V: TRBV27
DNA: TGTGCCAGCAGAACTACGGGGGGCCCCCAGCATTTT
CDR3: CASRTTGGPQHF

J: TRBJ2-7
D: TRBD1
size: -
V: TRBV5-1
DNA: TGCGCCAGCAGCTTGGGACAGGGCCCCCTGGTCGAGCAGTACTTC
CDR3: CASSLGQGPLVEQYF

J: TRBJ1-4
D: -
size: -
V: TRBV5-1
DNA: TGCGCCAGCAGCTTGGATCCGGGACTCCAGAATGAAAAACTGTTTTTT
CDR3: CASSLDPGLQNEKLFF

J: TRBJ2-1
D: TRBD2
size: -
V: TRBV27
DNA: TGTGCCAGCAGTACCCCTAGCGGGGTACTCTACAATGAGCAGTTCTTC
CDR3: CASSTPSGVLYNEQFF

J: TRBJ1-1
D: -
size: -
V: TRBV18
DNA: TGTGCCAGCTCACCCAACCCCGCAGACTCAGGATCAGCTTTCTTT
CDR3: CASSPNPADSGSAFF

J: TRBJ1-2
D: -
size: -
V: TRBV7-9
DNA: TGTGCCAGCAGCTTAGATGTGGGGTATGGCTACACCTTC
CDR3: CASSLDVGYGYTF

J: TRBJ1-5
D: -
size: -
V: TRBV19
DNA: TGTGCCAGTAGTAAGAACCAGGACACCTATCAGCCCCAGCATTTT
CDR3: CASSKNQDTYQPQHF

J: TRBJ1-3
D: -
size: -
V: TRBV15
DNA: TGTGCCACCAGCAGAAGCGGTGGCTCTGGAAACACCATATATTTT
CDR3: CATSRSGGSGNTIYF

J: TRBJ2-3
D: TRBD1
size: -
V: TRBV4-1
DNA: TGCGCCAGTCAGACAGGGGATACAGATACGCAGTATTTT
CDR3: CASQTGDTDTQYF